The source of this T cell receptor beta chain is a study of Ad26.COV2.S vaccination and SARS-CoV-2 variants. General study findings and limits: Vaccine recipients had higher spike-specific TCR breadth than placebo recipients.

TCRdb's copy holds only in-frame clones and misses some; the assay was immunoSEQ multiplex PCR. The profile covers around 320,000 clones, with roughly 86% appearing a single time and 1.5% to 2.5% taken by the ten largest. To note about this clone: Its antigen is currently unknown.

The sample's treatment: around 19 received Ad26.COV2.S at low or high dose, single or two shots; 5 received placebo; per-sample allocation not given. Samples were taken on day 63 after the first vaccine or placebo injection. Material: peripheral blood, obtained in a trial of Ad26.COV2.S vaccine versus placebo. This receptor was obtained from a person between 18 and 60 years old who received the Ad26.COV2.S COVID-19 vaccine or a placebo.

The CDR3: CASSLGDFNYGYTF. CDR3 bases: TGCGCCAGCAGCTTGGGAGATTTTAACTATGGCTACACCTTC. J is TRBJ1-2 and V is TRBV5-1; D is uncertain. V was cut by 0 bases and J by 1 base, with 7 bases left in between. Germline V gene lookup returns CDR1 SGHRS and CDR2 YFSETQ. The CDR3 totals 14 residues.